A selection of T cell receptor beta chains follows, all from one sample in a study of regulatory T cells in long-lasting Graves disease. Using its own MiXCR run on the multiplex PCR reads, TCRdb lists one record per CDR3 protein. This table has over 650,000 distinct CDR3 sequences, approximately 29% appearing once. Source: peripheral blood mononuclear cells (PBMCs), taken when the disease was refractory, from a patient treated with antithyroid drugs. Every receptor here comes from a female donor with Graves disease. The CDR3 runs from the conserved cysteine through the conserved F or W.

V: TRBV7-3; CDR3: CASSEASGGGEQFF
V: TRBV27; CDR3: CASSSTSAQGEAFF
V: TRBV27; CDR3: CASSKVGRDLPFTYEQYF
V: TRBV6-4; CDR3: CASSDAGQNTGELFF
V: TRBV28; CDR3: CASSLLAGGYNEQFF
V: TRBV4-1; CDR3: CASSEGRFRHSPLHF
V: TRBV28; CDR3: CASSLGWNQPQHF
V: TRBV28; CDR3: CASSQQGLAGDEQYF
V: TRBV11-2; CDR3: CASSLRIGTSGQETQYF
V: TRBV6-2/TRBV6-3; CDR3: CASSYSHLRRNQPQHF
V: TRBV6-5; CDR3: CASSYILGYTF
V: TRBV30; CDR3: CAWRPKGSYEQYF
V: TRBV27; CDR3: CASSFLDRGEKLFF
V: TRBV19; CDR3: CASTLQRGNQPQHF
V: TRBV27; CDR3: CASSYFGQGGHEQYF
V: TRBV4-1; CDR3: CASSQDPGRFPYEQYF
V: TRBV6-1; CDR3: CASSPPPEGLDKNIQYF
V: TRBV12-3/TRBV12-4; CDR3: CASTRQSQETQYF
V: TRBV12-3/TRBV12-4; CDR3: CASSLSPQGSNQPQHF
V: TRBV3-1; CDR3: CASSQGQVKQYF
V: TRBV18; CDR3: CASSPQGAMITGELFF
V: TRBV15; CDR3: CATSILPGLGNTIYF
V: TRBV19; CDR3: CASSIPGQGPDYGYTF
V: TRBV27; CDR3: CASSPRGRNQPQHF
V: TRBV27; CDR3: CASSTQQGARETQYF
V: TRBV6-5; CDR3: CASSYHGTGQGDQPQHF
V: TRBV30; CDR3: CAWSGQLNTEAFF
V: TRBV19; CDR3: CASSRQGEETQYF
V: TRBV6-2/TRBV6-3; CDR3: CASSFTTGTGYGYTF
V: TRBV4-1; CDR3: CASSPLGTHEKLFF
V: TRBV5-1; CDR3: CASSRTGGFYGYTF
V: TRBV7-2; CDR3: CASSLGVAGDTQYF
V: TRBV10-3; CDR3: CAISEWAGGRETQYF
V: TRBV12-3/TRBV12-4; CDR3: CASSYSALSFSYNEQFF
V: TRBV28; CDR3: CASTQGGAGVGETQYF
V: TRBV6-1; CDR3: CASSEAGVGTYGYTF
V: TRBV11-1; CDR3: CASSFFSGRPGENIQYF
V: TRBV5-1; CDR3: CASSSRRGTDLNTEAFF
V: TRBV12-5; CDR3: CASGLFGDSNQPQHF
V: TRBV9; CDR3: CASSVRVGTGPGELFF
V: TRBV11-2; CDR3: CASSLERRLEQYF
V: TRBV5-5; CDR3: CASSLGHRRAEAFF
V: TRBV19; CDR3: CASVSERGRKTEAFF
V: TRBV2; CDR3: CASTGTGGYGYTF
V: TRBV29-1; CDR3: CSVGWGSYEQYF
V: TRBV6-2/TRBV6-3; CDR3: CASRWENSNQPQHF
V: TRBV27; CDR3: CASSAAGQSFYEQFF
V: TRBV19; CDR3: CASRDPVYSYTF
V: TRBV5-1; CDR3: CASSLTEFGGTVGNEQFF
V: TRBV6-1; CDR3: CASRPPRVQETQYF
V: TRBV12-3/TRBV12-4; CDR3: CASRPPGPTEAFF
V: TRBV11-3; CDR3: CASSLGTRQFF